The present TCR beta chain was sequenced within a study of T cells in localized non-small cell lung cancer (dated by TCRdb to the early 2020s). About the investigation overall: T cell repertoires of 200 to 250 early-stage NSCLC patients were analyzed, with tumors being compared against uninvolved tumor-adjacent lungs. The cohort comprised 200 to 300 treatment-naïve NSCLC patients with resected, localized lung tumors. Of the NSCLC patients, fewer than 150 were male and some 97 were female, and the mean age was about 69 years. Overall study results and their limits: A median of around 57 of the top 100 tumor clones were detected in paired uninvolved adjacent lung, and under 30 of these tumor clones were also found among the top 100 clones of the paired uninvolved adjacent lung. Longer overall survival was associated with higher T cell density in blood, whereas shorter survival was associated with higher clonality in adjacent lung. Because multi-region tumor sequencing was not done, intratumor heterogeneity could not be ruled out. Since the design was exploratory, TCR variables were selected using unadjusted p-values with no false-discovery rate correction. Uninvolved tumor-adjacent lung showed the highest T cell clonality, higher than tumor, which suggests more focused antigenic responses in the uninvolved tumor-adjacent lung.

CDR1 and CDR2 (MGHRA, YSYEKL) derive from the germline V gene. The CDR3 runs 19 amino acids, cysteine and phenylalanine included. Only the CDR3 part of the read is kept: 57 bases, read in frame from the first base. Trimming leaves V shorter by 0 bases and J shorter by 0 bases, with the junction holding 11 bases beyond the gene matches. For this clone: Its antigen is not yet known. It has no much larger one-base neighbor in the sample; base qualities were not kept.

TCR beta CDR3 regions were sequenced from DNA using the immunoSEQ Assay. On the study's bioinformatics: To compute T cell density, TCR beta template counts were normalized to usable DNA, which was estimated by amplifying housekeeping genes. Richness was estimated with the preseqR package, extrapolating to 400,000 templates for PBMC samples and 120,000 templates for tissue samples. Clonality was taken to be one minus Pielou's evenness. To identify tissue-enriched TCRs, differential abundance testing was run on productive amino-acid clonotypes with a minimum total count of 5 and an alpha of 0.1. The Jaccard Index and the Morisita Overlap Index were used to measure repertoire overlap between compartments. GLIPH grouped TCR beta CDR3s together with public tetramer-defined viral CDR3s, and a viral motif had to include at least three viral sequences and show V-gene enrichment. What TCRdb holds here is the immuneACCESS table cut down to in-frame rearrangements. Part of the clones is not present; checked against another copy, under half of the missing clones reflect an unresolved V gene, and the others are unexplained. V, J and clone size are taken as reported in that table, and D and trimming were inferred from the DNA itself. The sample table lists approximately 40,000 clones, more than 75% of them with a count of one. The ten largest clones take up 3% to 4.5% of the sample.

At diagnosis, tumor, uninvolved tumor-adjacent lung and peripheral blood were collected and then preserved as a mix of FFPE and fresh-frozen material. Blood samples were analyzed as peripheral blood mononuclear cells for TCR repertoire profiling. The sample here was peripheral blood, taken before any cancer treatment. This TCR came from a man aged 18-55 years with stage I lung adenocarcinoma. Recombination connected TRBV4-1 to TRBJ2-7; 10 central nucleotides agree with TRBD2. The nucleotide sequence reads TGCGCCAGCAGCCAAGATCGATCTAGCGGGGGCCTAAGCTCCTACGAGCAGTACTTC. This sequence encodes CASSQDRSSGGLSSYEQYF.